The rows below give T cell receptor beta chains drawn from one sample of a study of cytomegalovirus exposure and HLA in healthy donors. Here immunoSEQ multiplex PCR was the method, and the copy in TCRdb shows in-frame clones only, minus some. The data show 100,000 to 150,000 clones, roughly 74% seen once. The specimen was PBMCs. The receptors were gathered from a woman aged 45-59 years in good health and CMV-seropositive. Both conserved end residues are part of each CDR3. The D gene is left open where the match is weak. Size values are once, few and many counts, or a class for expanded clones, and some rows have none.

d_call j_call v_call clone_size cdr3_aa cdr3_nt
TRBD2 TRBJ2-7 TRBV7-9 - CASNSGASSDEQYF TGTGCCAGCAACAGCGGGGCCTCTAGCGACGAGCAGTACTTC
TRBD1 TRBJ1-4 TRBV14 - CASSPHRGTNEKLFF TGTGCCAGCAGCCCGCACAGGGGAACTAATGAAAAACTGTTTTTT
TRBD1 TRBJ2-3 TRBV2 - CASSPGQGLNTQYF TGTGCCAGCAGTCCGGGACAGGGTTTGAATACGCAGTATTTT
- TRBJ2-2 TRBV10-3 once CAISDLGELFF TGTGCCATCAGTGATTTAGGGGAGCTGTTTTTT
- TRBJ1-1 TRBV5-6 - CASSLGAAYTEAFF TGTGCCAGCAGCTTGGGGGCAGCATACACTGAAGCTTTCTTT
TRBD1 TRBJ2-5 TRBV10-3 - CAISFGTEQETQYF TGTGCCATCAGCTTCGGGACAGAGCAAGAGACCCAGTACTTC
- TRBJ1-4 TRBV19 - CASSTPTGVQEEKLFF TGTGCCAGTAGTACACCAACAGGAGTTCAGGAGGAAAAACTGTTTTTT
- TRBJ2-7 TRBV11-3 - CASSQEQDYEQYF TGTGCCAGCAGCCAAGAACAAGACTACGAGCAGTACTTC
TRBD2 TRBJ2-5 TRBV6-6 - CASRDSGVETQYF TGTGCCAGCAGGGATAGCGGGGTAGAGACCCAGTACTTC
TRBD1 TRBJ1-2 TRBV29-1 - CSVGQGVPYGYTF TGCAGCGTGGGACAGGGGGTGCCCTATGGCTACACCTTC
- TRBJ1-2 TRBV29-1 - CSVGDWYTF TGCAGCGTTGGCGACTGGTACACCTTC
- TRBJ1-1 TRBV11-2 - CASSLGRDTEAFF TGTGCCAGCAGCTTAGGTCGGGACACTGAAGCTTTCTTT
- TRBJ2-3 TRBV19 - CASSVPRGSTDTQYF TGTGCCAGTAGTGTTCCGCGGGGCAGCACAGATACGCAGTATTTT
- TRBJ1-5 TRBV15 - CATSGGVIGQPQHF TGTGCCACCAGCGGCGGGGTTATCGGTCAGCCCCAGCATTTT
TRBD2 TRBJ2-5 TRBV5-1 few CASSLGSGVGETQYF TGCGCCAGCAGCTTGGGCAGCGGGGTAGGAGAGACCCAGTACTTC
TRBD2 TRBJ2-5 TRBV18 - CASSPNTGGQETQYF TGTGCCAGCTCACCAAATACGGGGGGGCAAGAGACCCAGTACTTC
TRBD1 TRBJ2-5 TRBV6-5 - CASSYTGTGYPETQYF TGTGCCAGCAGTTACACCGGGACAGGTTACCCAGAGACCCAGTACTTC
- TRBJ2-7 TRBV28 - CASSSVELTYEQYF TGTGCCAGCAGTTCGGTAGAGCTGACCTACGAGCAGTACTTC
- TRBJ2-5 TRBV9 - CASSVLDKETQYF TGTGCCAGCAGCGTCTTGGACAAAGAGACCCAGTACTTC
- TRBJ2-5 TRBV18 - CASSSRETQYF TGTGCCAGCTCCTCCCGTGAGACCCAGTACTTC
- TRBJ2-7 TRBV7-8 - CASSLPRRDTKSYEQYF TGTGCCAGCAGCTTACCCCGCCGGGACACCAAATCCTACGAGCAGTACTTC
- TRBJ1-1 TRBV5-1 - CASSARGGTGGTEAFF TGCGCCAGCAGCGCCCGGGGCGGGACCGGGGGCACTGAAGCTTTCTTT
- TRBJ2-5 TRBV5-1 - CASSLRGETQYF TGCGCCAGCAGCTTGCGAGGGGAGACCCAGTACTTC
TRBD1 TRBJ2-1 TRBV5-1 - CASSLAGQGYNEQFF TGCGCCAGCAGCTTGGCCGGACAGGGGTACAATGAGCAGTTCTTC
- TRBJ1-5 TRBV2 once CASSEEVGVNQPQHF TGTGCCAGCAGTGAGGAGGTGGGCGTCAATCAGCCCCAGCATTTT
TRBD1 TRBJ1-1 TRBV6-6 - CASRDRGGYTEAFF TGTGCCAGCAGGGACAGGGGAGGTTATACTGAAGCTTTCTTT
- TRBJ2-1 TRBV2 - CASSELRGRNEQFF TGTGCCAGCAGTGAACTCCGCGGTAGAAATGAGCAGTTCTTC
TRBD1 TRBJ1-5 TRBV18 - CASSPSTGDQPQHF TGTGCCAGCTCACCTTCGACAGGGGATCAGCCCCAGCATTTT
- TRBJ1-5 TRBV18 - CASSPGGGYSNQPQHF TGTGCCAGCTCACCGGGTGGGGGGTATAGCAATCAGCCCCAGCATTTT
TRBD1 TRBJ2-1 TRBV2 once CASSVTGREQFF TGTGCCAGCAGTGTGACAGGGCGTGAGCAGTTCTTC
TRBD1 TRBJ1-2 TRBV25-1 - CASSEDRVGYTF TGTGCCAGCAGTGAAGACAGGGTCGGCTACACCTTC
- TRBJ1-1 TRBV29-1 - CSVEGVNTEAFF TGCAGCGTCGAGGGCGTGAACACTGAAGCTTTCTTT
- TRBJ2-7 TRBV6-5 - CASSIRGGEQYF TGTGCCAGCAGTATTAGGGGCGGCGAGCAGTACTTC
TRBD2 TRBJ2-1 TRBV6-5 - CASSYPSGGWNEQFF TGTGCCAGCAGTTACCCTAGCGGGGGTTGGAATGAGCAGTTCTTC
TRBD2 TRBJ2-3 TRBV6-1 - CASSDQRGRADTQYF TGTGCCAGCAGTGATCAGCGGGGGCGGGCGGATACGCAGTATTTT
TRBD2 TRBJ2-3 TRBV11-3 - CASSRNWGGRGASDTQYF TGTGCCAGCAGCCGAAACTGGGGTGGGAGGGGCGCGTCAGATACGCAGTATTTT
TRBD1 TRBJ2-7 TRBV19 once CASSIVQTGVYEQYF TGTGCCAGTAGTATAGTCCAAACAGGGGTCTACGAGCAGTACTTC
- TRBJ1-3 TRBV9 few CASSVEALSRGNTIYF TGTGCCAGCAGCGTAGAAGCCCTTTCGAGGGGAAACACCATATATTTT
- TRBJ2-5 TRBV6-5 - CASRVPGSQETQYF TGTGCCAGCAGAGTACCGGGTAGCCAAGAGACCCAGTACTTC
- TRBJ2-7 TRBV5-1 - CASSSPGAYEQYF TGCGCCAGCAGCTCCCCGGGAGCCTACGAGCAGTACTTC
- TRBJ1-1 TRBV19 - CASSIRGGNTEAFF TGTGCCAGTAGTATTCGGGGGGGGAACACTGAAGCTTTCTTT
- TRBJ2-1 TRBV6-1 few CASRILRGNEQFF TGTGCCAGCAGGATACTCAGGGGAAATGAGCAGTTCTTC
TRBD2 TRBJ2-5 TRBV19 - CASSPTRTSGGRETQYF TGTGCCAGTAGTCCCACGAGGACTAGCGGGGGAAGAGAGACCCAGTACTTC
TRBD1 TRBJ2-5 TRBV7-9 - CASSLATGEVGETQYF TGTGCCAGCAGCTTAGCGACAGGGGAGGTTGGGGAGACCCAGTACTTC
TRBD2 TRBJ2-6 TRBV5-1 once CASSPWGGVLSGANVLTF TGCGCCAGCAGCCCTTGGGGAGGGGTTCTGTCTGGGGCCAACGTCCTGACTTTC
- TRBJ2-5 TRBV5-4 - CASSLGTVLQETQYF TGTGCCAGCAGCTTGGGGACAGTCCTACAAGAGACCCAGTACTTC
- TRBJ2-7 TRBV4-1 - CASSQYRGPGEQYF TGCGCCAGCAGCCAGTATAGAGGGCCGGGGGAGCAGTACTTC
- TRBJ1-5 TRBV4-1 - CASSQDVAINQPQHF TGCGCCAGCAGCCAAGATGTGGCAATCAATCAGCCCCAGCATTTT
- TRBJ2-5 TRBV25-1 - CATSEQGTFQETQYF TGTGCCACTTCGGAACAGGGTACGTTCCAAGAGACCCAGTACTTC
- TRBJ2-1 TRBV7-9 - CASSAPPLTNEQFF TGTGCCAGCAGCGCCCCCCCACTTACCAATGAGCAGTTCTTC
- TRBJ2-5 TRBV6-1 - CASSDLRLALKETQYF TGTGCCAGCAGTGACTTACGCTTAGCGTTGAAAGAGACCCAGTACTTC
TRBD1 TRBJ1-1 TRBV6-6 - CASSYSAGQAEAFF TGTGCCAGCAGTTACTCGGCGGGACAGGCTGAAGCTTTCTTT
- TRBJ1-5 TRBV6-1 - CASSEVRNQPQHF TGTGCCAGCAGTGAAGTGAGGAATCAGCCCCAGCATTTT
TRBD1 TRBJ2-1 TRBV9 - CASSGRRRDRDSNEQFF TGTGCCAGCAGCGGTAGACGCCGGGACAGGGACAGCAATGAGCAGTTCTTC
- TRBJ1-6 TRBV30 - CAWSSQGNSPLHF TGTGCCTGGAGTTCACAGGGCAATTCACCCCTCCACTTT